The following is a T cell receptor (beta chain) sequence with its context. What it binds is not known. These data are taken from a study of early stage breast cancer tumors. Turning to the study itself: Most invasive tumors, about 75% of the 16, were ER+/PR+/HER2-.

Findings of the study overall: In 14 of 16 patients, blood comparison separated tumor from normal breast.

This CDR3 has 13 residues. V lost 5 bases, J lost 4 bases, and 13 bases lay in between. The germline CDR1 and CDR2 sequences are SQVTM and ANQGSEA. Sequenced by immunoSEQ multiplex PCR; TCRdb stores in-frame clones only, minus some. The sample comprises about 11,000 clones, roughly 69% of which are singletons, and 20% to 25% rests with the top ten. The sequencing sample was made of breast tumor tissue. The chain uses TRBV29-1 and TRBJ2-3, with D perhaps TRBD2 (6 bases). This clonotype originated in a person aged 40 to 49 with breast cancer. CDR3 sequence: CSVPGSGADTQYF. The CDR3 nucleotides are TGCAGCGTTCCCGGCTCGGGAGCAGATACGCAGTATTTT.